The source of this T cell receptor (beta chain) is a study of T-cell reconstitution after alpha-beta-depleted transplantation in children. This clonotype appeared many times. Its antigen is unidentified. The CDR3 loop spans 15 amino acids. V was trimmed by 6 bases and J by 3 bases, leaving 18 bases between them. Per the germline V gene, CDR1 is MDHEN and CDR2 is SYDVKM. Study-wide points: From newly produced T cells came most of the T-cell counts and diversity one year after transplant. Where alpha-beta T cells came from about two months after transplant was reportedly several hundred expanded graft clones.

Unique molecular identifiers were used to barcode this TCRbeta library. Each CDR3 protein gets one entry after TCRdb re-called the PCR reads with MiXCR. The sample contains about 200,000 distinct CDR3 sequences, around 7% of which appear only once. The V call is TRBV28, the J call TRBJ2-7; tentative D call: TRBD1 (5 bases). The clonotype comes from a boy aged 2 to 10 with acute lymphoblastic leukemia, due to receive a stem cell transplant. The material sequenced was PBMCs, taken before TCRalphabeta/CD19-depleted stem cell transplant. In DNA, the CDR3 is TGTGCCAGCAGACCCATGTTAGGGGCGGTCTACGAGCAGTACTTC. This gives the protein CASRPMLGAVYEQYF.